This TCR beta chain was sequenced for a study of blood T cell repertoires in COVID-19. In the study overall: Samples came from the United States, Italy and Spain, spanning acute and convalescent COVID-19. PBMCs, B-cell-depleted T cells, or T cells provided the cDNA or gDNA that made up the material.

How the authors handled the data: Reference gene primer amplification in the assay estimated nucleated cell counts. Sequencing was performed with immunoSEQ multiplex PCR; in TCRdb, only in-frame clones are kept and a portion is missing. The DNA was the basis for D and trimming; V, J and clone size are from that table. The sample lists roughly 62,000 clones; roughly 86% were seen once. Only one count was recorded for this clone. The sequence was obtained from a man between 65 and 85 years old with acute or convalescent COVID-19. Specimen: peripheral blood.

The CDR3 loop is CAIRGDRVAFF. The CDR3 coding sequence is TGTGCCATCAGGGGGGACAGGGTGGCTTTCTTT. This chain connects TRBV10-3 to TRBJ1-1; 9 nucleotides line up with TRBD1. This CDR3 region has 11 residues. The germline CDR1 and CDR2 sequences are ENHRY and SYGVKD. The trim removed 6 bases at V and 11 bases at J, leaving 4 bases unmatched.